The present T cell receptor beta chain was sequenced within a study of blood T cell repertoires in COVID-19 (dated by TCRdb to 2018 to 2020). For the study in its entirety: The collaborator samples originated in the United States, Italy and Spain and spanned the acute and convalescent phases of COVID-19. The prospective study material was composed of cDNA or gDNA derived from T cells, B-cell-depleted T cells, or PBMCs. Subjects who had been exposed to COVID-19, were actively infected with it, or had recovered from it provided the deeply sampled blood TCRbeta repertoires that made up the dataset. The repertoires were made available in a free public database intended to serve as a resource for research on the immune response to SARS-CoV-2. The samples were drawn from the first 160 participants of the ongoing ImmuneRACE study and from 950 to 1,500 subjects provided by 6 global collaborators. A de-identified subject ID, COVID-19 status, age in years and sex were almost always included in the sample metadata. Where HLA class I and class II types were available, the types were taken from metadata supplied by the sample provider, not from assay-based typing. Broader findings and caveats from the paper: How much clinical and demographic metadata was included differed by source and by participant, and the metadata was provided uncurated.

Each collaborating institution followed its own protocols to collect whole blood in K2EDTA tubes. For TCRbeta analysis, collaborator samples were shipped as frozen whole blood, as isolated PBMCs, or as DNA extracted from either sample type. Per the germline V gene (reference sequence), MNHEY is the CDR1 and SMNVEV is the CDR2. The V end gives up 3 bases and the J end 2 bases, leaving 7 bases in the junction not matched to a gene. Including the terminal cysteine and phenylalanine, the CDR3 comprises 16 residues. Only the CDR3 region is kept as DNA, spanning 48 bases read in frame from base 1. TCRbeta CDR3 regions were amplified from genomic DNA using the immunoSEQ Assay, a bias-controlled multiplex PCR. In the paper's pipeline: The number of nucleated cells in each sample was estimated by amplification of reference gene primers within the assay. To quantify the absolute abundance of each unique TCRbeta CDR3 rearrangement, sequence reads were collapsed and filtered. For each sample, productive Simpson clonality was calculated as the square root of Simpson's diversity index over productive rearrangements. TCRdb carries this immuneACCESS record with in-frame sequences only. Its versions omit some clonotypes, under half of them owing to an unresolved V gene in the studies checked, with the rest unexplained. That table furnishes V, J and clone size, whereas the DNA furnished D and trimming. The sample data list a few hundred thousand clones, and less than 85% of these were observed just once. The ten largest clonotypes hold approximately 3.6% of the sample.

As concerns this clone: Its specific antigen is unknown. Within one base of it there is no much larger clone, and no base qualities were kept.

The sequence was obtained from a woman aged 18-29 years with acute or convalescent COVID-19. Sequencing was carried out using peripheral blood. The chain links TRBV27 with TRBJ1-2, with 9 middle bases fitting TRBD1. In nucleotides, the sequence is TGTGCCAGCAGTTTCGGGACAGGGTGGCCGAACTATGGCTACACCTTC. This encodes CASSFGTGWPNYGYTF.